The 7 T cell receptor beta chains listed next were all sequenced from one sample in a study of blood T cell repertoires in COVID-19. TCRdb keeps only in-frame clones here, not all; method: immunoSEQ multiplex PCR. Of about 200,000 clones listed, 70% to 90% are singletons. Sequenced sample: peripheral blood. Every receptor here comes from a man between 60 and 75 years old with acute or convalescent COVID-19.

The genes are TRBV5-6 and TRBJ2-1; possibly TRBD1 for D (6 bases). CDR3 length: 14 amino acids. The V end was cut by 4 bases, the J end by 5 bases, with 13 bases between. From germline, CDR1 is SGHDT and CDR2 YYEEEE. Here the CDR3 reads CASSPWGPHNEQFF. In DNA form, the CDR3 reads TGTGCCAGCAGCCCCTGGGGGCCCCACAATGAGCAGTTCTTC. Full variable domain (rest looked up from reference TRBV5-6 and TRBJ2-1): DAGVTQSPTHLIKTRGQQVTLRCSPKSGHDTVSWYQQALGQGPQFIFQYYEEEERQRGNFPDRFSGHQFPNYSSELNVNALLLGDSALYLCASSPWGPHNEQFFGPGTRLTVL.

This clone was seen more than once but under ten times. The genes are TRBV10-3 and TRBJ2-7; weak D call: TRBD2 (5 bases). Looked up from germline, CDR1 is ENHRY and CDR2 is SYGVKD. Trimming shortened V by 2 bases and J by 4 bases, and 6 bases separated the two germline ends. The CDR3 is 12 amino acids. CDR3: CAISEGGYEQYF. CDR3 DNA: TGTGCCATCAGTGAGGGAGGATACGAGCAGTACTTC.

This clone appeared once. The CDR3 DNA sequence: TGTGCCAGTAGCAAACCCCGGGGGGGCAACGGGGAGCTGTTTTTT. Encoded protein: CASSKPRGGNGELFF. The chain employs TRBV19 and TRBJ2-2; 8 positions agree with TRBD2. Germline V gives CDR1 LNHDA, CDR2 SQIVND (reference sequence). The CDR3 extends over 15 amino acids. The ends lost 6 bases at V and 7 bases at J; junction bases unmatched: 10.

This sequence joins TRBV5-5 and TRBJ1-1, with 9 bases fitting TRBD1. The V and J ends lost 3 bases and 0 bases, in that order; junction bases with no gene match: 9. CDR3 size: 17 residues. Germline V gene data show CDR1 as SGHKS and CDR2 as YYEKEE (reference sequence). CDR3 amino acids: CASSSDRGDAMNTEAFF. The CDR3 DNA follows: TGTGCCAGCAGCTCAGACAGGGGGGATGCCATGAACACTGAAGCTTTCTTT.

The genes are TRBV5-1 and TRBJ1-1; 7 nucleotides match TRBD1. The V gene's germline CDR1 is SGHRS and CDR2 YFSETQ. V dropped 0 bases and J dropped 11; count of bases not matched to a gene: 7. The CDR3 has 13 amino acids. The CDR3, as DNA: TGCGCCAGCAGCTTGGCTCAGGGGGTGGGTGCTTTCTTT. Protein: CASSLAQGVGAFF.

This clone was picked up many times. V usage is TRBV19 and J usage is TRBJ1-2; D is undetermined. V was pared by 6 bases and J by 4 bases, with 6 bases between. Germline V gene lookup returns CDR1 LNHDA and CDR2 SQIVND (reference sequence). The length of the CDR3 is 11 residues. For the CDR3, the DNA is TGTGCCAGTAGGGACTCCTATGGCTACACCTTC. Amino acids: CASRDSYGYTF.

The chain combines TRBV19 with TRBJ1-2, with D perhaps matching TRBD1 (5 bases). The CDR3 has 15 amino acids. Germline V CDR1 and CDR2: LNHDA, SQIVND (reference sequence). V dropped 7 bases and J dropped 4 bases, with 19 bases sitting between them. DNA of the CDR3: TGTGCCAGTACCAGCCCTGCGCTCGGGGGCTATGGCTACACCTTC. As protein: CASTSPALGGYGYTF.